This T cell receptor (beta chain) was recovered during a study of blood T cell repertoires in COVID-19. About the study: Samples came from the United States, Italy and Spain, spanning acute and convalescent COVID-19. Sample material is recorded as cDNA or gDNA derived from T cells, B-cell-depleted T cells, or PBMCs.

The method was immunoSEQ multiplex PCR; TCRdb's version includes in-frame clones alone and lacks a portion of them. The sample consists of more than 85,000 clones, about 90% of them appearing once. Germline CDR1 and CDR2: SGHVS and FQNEAQ. Trimming pared 6 bases from V and 9 bases from J, leaving 12 bases between. The CDR3 is made up of 12 amino acids. Seattle patients were enrolled while actively infected and followed longitudinally. The sequence was collected from a human donor with COVID-19, enrolled during active disease. The donor label of this sample is uncertain. This chain uses TRBV7-8 with TRBJ1-5; possible D gene TRBD1, 6 bases. The sequenced material came from peripheral blood. The CDR3 DNA reads TGTGCCAGCAGACTAAGGGGGGGGCCCCAGCATTTT. Amino acids: CASRLRGGPQHF.